This is a list of T cell receptor beta chains from one sample in a study of chronic HIV infection and antiretroviral therapy. One entry per CDR3 protein results from TCRdb running MiXCR on the 5' RACE reads. The repertoire consists of about 38,000 distinct CDR3 sequences, with 8% to 10% occurring once and the leading ten covering around 3%. Specimen: peripheral blood. The receptors shown here come from an adult who had HIV and had not received antiretroviral therapy, or was an uninfected healthy control (not recorded which). The CDR3 runs from the conserved cysteine through the conserved F or W. A D gene is named only where the DNA matches it firmly. Not every row has a clone size; where given, it reads once, few, many or a size class.

j_call | clone_size | d_call | v_call | cdr3_aa | cdr3_nt
TRBJ2-1 | many | NA | TRBV29-1 | CSVERGQSSYNEQFF | TGCAGCGTTGAAAGAGGACAGAGCTCCTACAATGAGCAGTTCTTC
TRBJ2-1 | NA | TRBD2 | TRBV20-1 | CSARDLWTSGRYEQFF | TGCAGTGCTAGAGATCTCTGGACTAGCGGGAGATATGAGCAGTTCTTC
TRBJ1-6 | few | NA | TRBV5-1 | CASSLSQGNSPLHF | TGCGCCAGCAGCTTAAGTCAGGGGAATTCACCCCTCCACTTT
TRBJ2-6 | few | NA | TRBV3-1 | CASRQGMRRSGANVLTF | TGTGCCAGCAGACAGGGAATGAGGCGCTCTGGGGCCAACGTCCTGACTTTC
TRBJ2-7 | many | TRBD1 | TRBV20-1 | CSPPRQGVYEQYF | TGCAGTCCCCCCCGGCAGGGGGTTTACGAGCAGTACTTC
TRBJ2-3 | few | NA | TRBV5-6 | CASSLAVTDTQYF | TGTGCCAGCAGCTTGGCGGTCACAGATACGCAGTATTTT
TRBJ1-1 | few | NA | TRBV4-2 | CASSQELGAANTEAFF | TGTGCCAGCAGCCAAGAACTGGGGGCAGCCAACACTGAAGCTTTCTTT
TRBJ2-2 | NA | TRBD2 | TRBV7-3 | CASSSKRVGEAGGGELFF | TGTGCCAGCAGCTCCAAACGCGTCGGGGAAGCGGGAGGCGGGGAGCTGTTTTTT
TRBJ2-7 | few | NA | TRBV28 | CASRPGGPYEQYF | TGTGCCAGCAGGCCCGGGGGCCCCTACGAGCAGTACTTC
TRBJ2-7 | NA | NA | TRBV28 | CASSPHAGERYEQYF | TGTGCCAGCAGTCCACACGCAGGGGAGCGCTACGAGCAGTACTTC
TRBJ1-3 | many | NA | TRBV28 | CASSSGNTIYF | TGTGCCAGCAGTTCCGGAAACACCATATATTTT
TRBJ2-1 | many | TRBD1 | TRBV7-6 | CASRSRDRGNEQFF | TGTGCCAGCAGAAGCCGGGACAGGGGGAATGAGCAGTTCTTC
TRBJ1-1 | NA | NA | TRBV4-1 | CASSQAERGAFF | TGCGCCAGCAGCCAAGCAGAAAGAGGAGCTTTCTTT
TRBJ1-6 | few | NA | TRBV28 | CASTFVGRSSYNSPLHF | TGTGCCAGCACCTTCGTCGGTAGAAGCTCCTATAATTCACCCCTCCACTTT
TRBJ2-1 | few | NA | TRBV29-1 | CSASGYNEQFF | TGCAGCGCGTCCGGGTACAATGAGCAGTTCTTC
TRBJ1-1 | few | NA | TRBV28 | CASSVPGGGRNTEAFF | TGTGCCAGCAGTGTCCCGGGAGGGGGAAGGAACACTGAAGCTTTCTTT
TRBJ1-1 | few | NA | TRBV2 | CASSTYTLNTEAFF | TGTGCCAGCAGTACCTATACCTTGAACACTGAAGCTTTCTTT
TRBJ1-1 | NA | NA | TRBV29-1 | CSAMTAANTEAFF | TGCAGCGCTATGACAGCTGCTAACACTGAAGCTTTCTTT
TRBJ2-7 | NA | NA | TRBV5-1 | CASSLGAVAYEQYF | TGCGCCAGCAGCTTGGGGGCAGTTGCCTACGAGCAGTACTTC
TRBJ2-3 | few | TRBD1 | TRBV28 | CASSLDRGTDTQYF | TGTGCCAGCAGTTTGGACAGGGGGACAGATACGCAGTATTTT
TRBJ2-1 | NA | TRBD2 | TRBV4-2 | CASSLAGGPRNEQFF | TGTGCCAGCAGCCTAGCGGGAGGGCCAAGGAATGAGCAGTTCTTC
TRBJ2-5 | many | TRBD2 | TRBV28 | CASSLLAGGQLQETQYF | TGTGCCAGCAGTTTATTAGCGGGAGGGCAACTCCAAGAGACCCAGTACTTC
TRBJ1-1 | NA | NA | TRBV7-8 | CASSLRTLNTEAFF | TGTGCCAGCAGCTTAAGGACCTTGAACACTGAAGCTTTCTTT
TRBJ1-1 | NA | NA | TRBV12-3/TRBV12-4 | CASSFERLSF | TGTGCCAGCAGTTTTGAGCGCTTATCGTTT
TRBJ2-1 | many | NA | TRBV2 | CASKSLGIYNEQFF | TGTGCCAGCAAAAGCCTTGGAATCTACAATGAGCAGTTCTTC
TRBJ1-5 | many | TRBD1 | TRBV12-3/TRBV12-4 | CASSLHGTGDQPQHF | TGTGCCAGCAGTTTACACGGGACAGGGGACCAGCCCCAGCATTTT
TRBJ2-7 | NA | NA | TRBV11-1 | CASSDGTGRGMDEQYF | TGTGCCAGCAGTGACGGCACTGGTCGGGGAATGGACGAGCAGTACTTC
TRBJ2-5 | many | TRBD2 | TRBV29-1 | CSVGTSGGSETQYF | TGCAGCGTTGGGACTAGCGGAGGATCGGAGACCCAGTACTTC
TRBJ1-2 | NA | NA | TRBV29-1 | CSVTLGPESYGYTF | TGCAGCGTTACCTTGGGGCCTGAGTCTTATGGCTACACCTTC
TRBJ2-1 | NA | NA | TRBV6-1 | CASSEYLNEQFF | TGTGCCAGCAGTGAATACCTGAATGAGCAGTTCTTC
TRBJ1-2 | NA | NA | TRBV2 | CASSDRGAYGYTF | TGTGCCAGCAGTGATAGGGGGGCGTATGGCTACACCTTC
TRBJ2-4 | NA | NA | TRBV6-6 | CASSYGGPAKNIQYF | TGTGCCAGCAGTTACGGGGGACCGGCCAAAAACATTCAGTACTTC
TRBJ2-3 | many | TRBD2 | TRBV29-1 | CSVGPTGLAPYTDTQYF | TGCAGCGTTGGGCCCACAGGACTAGCCCCCTACACAGATACGCAGTATTTT
TRBJ2-3 | NA | NA | TRBV2 | CASSIETGDTQYF | TGTGCCAGCAGCATAGAAACAGGAGATACGCAGTATTTT
TRBJ2-3 | few | NA | TRBV2 | CASSEHGRGADTQYF | TGTGCCAGCAGTGAACACGGGAGAGGGGCAGATACGCAGTATTTT
TRBJ2-1 | many | TRBD2 | TRBV29-1 | CSVGLVSGVYNEQFF | TGCAGCGTTGGGCTAGTTAGCGGGGTTTACAATGAGCAGTTCTTC
TRBJ2-4 | NA | NA | TRBV20-1 | CSARKPGGMQYF | TGCAGTGCTAGAAAGCCCGGGGGCATGCAGTACTTC
TRBJ2-1 | NA | TRBD2 | TRBV28 | CATSGGYNEQFF | TGTGCCACTAGCGGGGGATACAATGAGCAGTTCTTC